Below, 28 T cell receptor beta chains from the same sample are listed, as sequenced in a study of blood T cell repertoires in COVID-19 (dated by TCRdb to the early 2020s). The library came from the immunoSEQ multiplex PCR assay. Imported from immuneACCESS, the table was reduced by TCRdb to in-frame sequences with V and J called. These copies leave out some clones; in studies compared against another copy, an unresolved V gene accounts for under half, and the cause of the remainder is not known. The sample table contains 250,000 to 300,000 clones; only one count was recorded for 80% to 85% of them. The ten largest clones capture 2.5% to 3% of the sample. Input material: peripheral blood. All receptors derive from a woman aged 60 to 75 with active or convalescent COVID-19.

This clone was recorded a few times. The chain recombines TRBV5-5 with TRBJ2-3, with 11 bases fitting TRBD1. Germline V CDR1 and CDR2: SGHKS, YYEKEE (reference sequence). The CDR3 consists of 16 residues. V shed 4 bases, J shed 5 bases, and the junction held 9 bases outside the gene matches. CDR3 sequence: CASSRRTGGKGDTQYF. CDR3 sequence (DNA): TGTGCCAGCAGCCGGCGGACAGGGGGCAAGGGAGATACGCAGTATTTT.

The J gene is TRBJ1-6, the V gene TRBV2; 7 positions match TRBD1. The germline gives CDR1 SNHLY, CDR2 FYNNEI. V lost 6 bases, J lost 7 bases, and 9 bases stayed unmatched. The CDR3 consists of 15 residues. The CDR3: CASSPPGTVNSPLHF. CDR3 sequence (DNA): TGTGCCAGCAGCCCCCCCGGGACAGTGAATTCACCCCTCCACTTT.

This clone has just one count. The rearrangement joins TRBV14 to TRBJ2-3, with TRBD2 identical over 8 bases. The CDR3 length is 13 residues. Germline CDR1 SGHDN, CDR2 FVKESK. Trimming at V came to 4 bases and at J to 6 bases, leaving 3 bases not matched to a gene. The CDR3 is CASSRGGSDTQYF. DNA of the CDR3: TGTGCCAGCAGCCGCGGGGGGAGCGATACGCAGTATTTT.

The chain couples TRBV6-6 to TRBJ1-1; D is undetermined. This CDR3 is 14 amino acids long. Germline lookup yields CDR1 MNHNY and CDR2 SVGAGI (reference sequence). With 2 bases removed from V and 1 base from J, the gap between germline ends came to 8 bases. The CDR3 DNA is TGTGCCAGCAGTTACACGGGGTCGAACACTGAAGCTTTCTTT. This translates into CASSYTGSNTEAFF.

This chain joins TRBV10-3 and TRBJ1-2, with TRBD1 as a possible D gene (6 bases). The germline V gene encodes CDR1 ENHRY and CDR2 SYGVKD. CDR3 length: 15 residues. The germline V and J ends were trimmed by 4 bases and 6 bases, with 18 bases remaining between them. The CDR3 nucleotides read TGTGCCATCAGTGCGATAAAACAGGGTATTGATGGCTACACCTTC. It codes for CAISAIKQGIDGYTF.

This clone has more than one count but fewer than ten. This chain joins TRBV6-5 and TRBJ1-5; perhaps TRBD1 as D (6 bases). Trimming removed 4 bases at V and 0 bases at J, with 10 bases between. The germline V gene has CDR1 MNHEY and CDR2 SVGAGI. This CDR3 contains 15 residues. CDR3 sequence reads: CASSSGTFSNQPQHF. The CDR3 DNA sequence: TGTGCCAGCAGTTCAGGGACATTTAGCAATCAGCCCCAGCATTTT.

The V and J genes are TRBV6-6 and TRBJ1-1; 8 bases are shared with TRBD1. Germline V lookup: CDR1 MNHNY, CDR2 SVGAGI (reference sequence). The CDR3 is made up of 13 amino acids. Trimming took 7 bases from V and 3 from J; bases not matched to a gene: 4. CDR3 nucleotides: TGTGCCAGCAACAGGGGGGGGTACACTGAAGCTTTCTTT. Its protein is CASNRGGYTEAFF.

V and J are TRBV18 and TRBJ1-1; no definite D call. Germline V gene lookup returns CDR1 KGHSH and CDR2 LQKENI. Trimming took off 2 bases at V and 3 bases at J, with 10 bases between the two ends. The CDR3 contains 14 residues. CDR3 sequence: CASSPVTLDTEAFF. CDR3 DNA: TGTGCCAGCTCACCAGTAACTCTCGACACTGAAGCTTTCTTT.

The rearrangement uses TRBV4-3 and TRBJ1-4, with D perhaps matching TRBD1 (5 bases). Germline V lookup: CDR1 LGHNA, CDR2 YSLEER. The V and J ends lost 0 bases and 4 bases respectively, with 24 bases between them. The CDR3 runs 20 residues. The CDR3 loop is CASSQDVVTAIRGFNEKLFF. The CDR3 bases are TGCGCCAGCAGCCAAGACGTGGTAACAGCCATAAGGGGATTTAATGAAAAACTGTTTTTT.

This clone was seen only once. J is TRBJ1-1 and V is TRBV19; TRBD1 matches at 7 bases. The V gene end was trimmed by 3 bases and the J gene end by 1 base; junction bases not matched to a gene: 2. The CDR3 covers 14 residues. The V gene's germline CDR1 is LNHDA and CDR2 SQIVND (reference sequence). This chain's CDR3 is CASSMTGPNTEAFF. The CDR3, as DNA: TGTGCCAGTAGTATGACAGGGCCGAACACTGAAGCTTTCTTT. Using reference TRBV19 and TRBJ1-1 for the parts outside the CDR3, the full variable domain is DGGITQSPKYLFRKEGQNVTLSCEQNLNHDAMYWYRQDPGQGLRLIYYSQIVNDFQKGDIAEGYSVSREKKESFPLTVTSAQKNPTAFYLCASSMTGPNTEAFFGQGTRLTVV.

The V and J genes are TRBV4-2 and TRBJ1-5; the match to TRBD1 covers 10 bases. Trimming removed 1 base from V and 4 bases from J; junction bases left unmatched: 13. The CDR3 sequence is 19 residues long. CDR1 and CDR2 (germline): LGHNA, YNFKEQ. CDR3 sequence reads: CASSQGIPGTGVPNQPQHF. CDR3 nucleotides: TGTGCCAGCAGCCAAGGGATCCCCGGGACAGGGGTCCCTAATCAGCCCCAGCATTTT.

The chain employs TRBV5-1 and TRBJ1-1, with TRBD1 as a possible D gene (5 bases). CDR3 size: 12 residues. V lost 4 bases to trimming and J lost 8 bases, with 12 bases between them. Germline lookup yields CDR1 SGHRS and CDR2 YFSETQ. The DNA for the CDR3 is TGCGCCAGCAGCGGGGGGAATTCCGAAGCTTTCTTT. Protein: CASSGGNSEAFF.

The rearrangement uses TRBV3-1 (or the pseudogene TRBV3-2) and TRBJ1-2, with TRBD1 matching 8 bases. There are 14 residues in the CDR3. From germline, CDR1 is LGHDT and CDR2 YNNKEL (reference sequence). Losses at the gene ends were 7 bases for V and 8 bases for J; bases not matched to a gene: 12. CDR3: CASMDQGAGDGYTF. In DNA, the CDR3 is TGTGCCAGCATGGACCAGGGGGCAGGGGACGGCTACACCTTC.

The chain joins TRBV15 to TRBJ1-1; D remains ambiguous. V was clipped by 0 bases and J by 2 bases, with 7 bases between them. Germline V gene data show CDR1 as LNHNV and CDR2 as YYDKDF (reference sequence). This CDR3 is built from 14 residues. The CDR3 is CATSRERSNTEAFF. As DNA, the CDR3 is TGTGCCACCAGCAGAGAGAGGAGTAACACTGAAGCTTTCTTT.

This clone was seen at least ten times. The chain carries TRBV12-5 and TRBJ2-7; 11 bases match TRBD1. V dropped 4 bases and J dropped 4; count of bases not matched to a gene: 6. Germline CDR1 and CDR2: LGHNT and FRNRAP. CDR3 size: 15 residues. The DNA of the CDR3 is TGTGCTAGTGGTTCGGGACAGGGGGGAGTTTACGAGCAGTACTTC. This sequence encodes CASGSGQGGVYEQYF.

The rearrangement joins TRBV4-1 to TRBJ2-2; D might be TRBD2 (5 bases). Germline lookup yields CDR1 MGHRA and CDR2 YSYEKL. This CDR3 comprises 15 residues. Trimming cost V 4 bases and J 7 bases, with 16 bases left between them. The CDR3 nucleotides read TGCGCCAGCAGCCGCACCGGGAATCGTGGCGGGGAGCTGTTTTTT. Its protein product is CASSRTGNRGGELFF.

The CDR3 DNA follows: TGCGCCAGCAGCCAAGACCCGAGCGGGGGGCCCGAAGAGACCCAGTACTTC. It encodes CASSQDPSGGPEETQYF. This chain links TRBV4-3 with TRBJ2-5; 9 nucleotides align to TRBD2. Germline V gene data show CDR1 as LGHNA and CDR2 as YSLEER. This CDR3 is 17 amino acids long. With 0 bases clipped from V and 3 bases from J, the junction kept 8 bases outside the gene matches.

The V call is TRBV5-1, the J call TRBJ1-2; 10 bases line up with TRBD1. The CDR3 spans 14 residues. V lost 0 bases to trimming and J lost 10 bases; unmatched junction nucleotides: 6. Germline assignment: CDR1 SGHRS and CDR2 YFSETQ. CDR3 sequence reads: CASSLGDRGNHYTF. DNA for the CDR3: TGCGCCAGCAGCTTGGGGGACAGGGGAAATCACTACACCTTC.

The V call is TRBV28, the J call TRBJ2-1, with TRBD1 as a possible D gene (5 bases). Germline V gene sequence: CDR1 MDHEN, CDR2 SYDVKM. Between the trimmed V and J ends, which lost 4 bases and 2 bases, there was a span of 9 bases. This CDR3 has 14 residues. The CDR3 here is CASSWGRAYNEQFF. The CDR3 DNA reads TGTGCCAGCAGTTGGGGCAGGGCCTACAATGAGCAGTTCTTC.

This clone was picked up a small number of times. Other DNA sequences of this sample code for an identical CDR3. This sequence joins TRBV5-1 and TRBJ2-1; no firm D call. Per germline, CDR1 SGHRS and CDR2 YFSETQ. The CDR3 totals 14 residues. Between the trimmed V and J ends, which lost 0 bases and 0 bases, there was a span of 4 bases. The CDR3 is CASSLDSSYNEQFF. CDR3 sequence (DNA): TGCGCCAGCAGCTTGGACAGCTCCTACAATGAGCAGTTCTTC. Full variable domain (rest looked up from reference TRBV5-1 and TRBJ2-1): KAGVTQTPRYLIKTRGQQVTLSCSPISGHRSVSWYQQTPGQGLQFLFEYFSETQRNKGNFPGRFSGRQFSNSRSEMNVSTLELGDSALYLCASSLDSSYNEQFFGPGTRLTVL.

The genes are TRBV9 and TRBJ2-5; D possibly corresponds to TRBD1 (5 bases). CDR1 and CDR2 from the germline V gene are SGDLS and YYNGEE. Between the trimmed V and J ends, which lost 3 bases and 2 bases, there was a span of 14 bases. The CDR3 length is 15 residues. This chain's CDR3 is CASSGGVSLQETQYF. The CDR3 DNA sequence: TGTGCCAGCAGCGGGGGCGTTAGCCTTCAAGAGACCCAGTACTTC.

V gene TRBV10-3 combines with J gene TRBJ2-7; D is possibly TRBD1 (5 bases). This CDR3 spans 13 amino acids. Trimming left V 8 bases short and J 2 bases short, with 13 bases between. Per the germline V gene, CDR1 is ENHRY and CDR2 is SYGVKD. The CDR3 protein is CAIQPGSPYEQYF. In DNA, the CDR3 is TGTGCCATCCAGCCAGGGTCCCCCTACGAGCAGTACTTC.

The gene calls are TRBV6-6 and TRBJ2-3; 12 nucleotides line up with TRBD2. The CDR3 loop spans 15 amino acids. The trim removed 5 bases at V and 6 bases at J, leaving 6 bases unmatched. Germline CDR1 MNHNY, CDR2 SVGAGI (reference sequence). The CDR3 DNA follows: TGTGCCAGCAGTCACGGACTAGCGGGGCGGGATACGCAGTATTTT. As protein: CASSHGLAGRDTQYF.

The J gene is TRBJ1-2, the V gene TRBV19, with 11 bases that match TRBD1. This CDR3 contains 14 residues. Trimming took 6 bases from V and 5 from J; bases not matched to a gene: 5. Germline V gene data show CDR1 as LNHDA and CDR2 as SQIVND (reference sequence). The CDR3 DNA sequence: TGTGCCAGTAGCCTCCGGGACAGGGGGTATGGCTACACCTTC. Translating it yields CASSLRDRGYGYTF.

CDR3 in amino acids: CASSLGGRNTEAFF. Written as DNA, the CDR3 is TGTGCCAGCAGCCTAGGCGGAAGGAACACTGAAGCTTTCTTT. The gene calls are TRBV7-9 and TRBJ1-1; D gene uncertain. The V gene's germline CDR1 is SEHNR and CDR2 FQNEAQ (reference sequence). V gave up 5 bases and J gave up 1 base, with 11 bases separating them. The CDR3 length is 14 residues.

The rearrangement uses TRBV7-8 and TRBJ1-6, with 8 nucleotides matching TRBD1. The CDR3 totals 15 residues. CDR1 and CDR2 from the germline V gene are SGHVS and FQNEAQ. With 2 bases clipped from V and 9 bases from J, the junction kept 6 bases outside the gene matches. CDR3 sequence (DNA): TGTGCCAGCAGCTTAAGAGGTCAGGGGGCTTCACCCCTCCACTTT. It codes for CASSLRGQGASPLHF.

This clone was observed once. This rearrangement joins TRBV23-1 to TRBJ1-5, with D possibly matching TRBD1 (5 bases). TRBV23-1 falls under the ORF class, with uncertain function. V shed 0 bases and J shed 2 bases, with 14 bases lying between them. The CDR3 contains 17 residues. The CDR3 reads CASSQSGAVGGNQPQHF. The CDR3 DNA reads TGCGCCAGCAGTCAATCAGGCGCCGTAGGGGGCAATCAGCCCCAGCATTTT.

This clone was seen a few times. The rearrangement links TRBV29-1 to TRBJ1-2; a weak D match, TRBD1 (5 bases). The V end was cut by 4 bases, the J end by 2 bases, with 8 bases between. Germline V gene lookup returns CDR1 SQVTM and CDR2 ANQGSEA. The CDR3 is 12 residues long. CDR3 nucleotide sequence: TGCAGCGTTGGGCAGGGCAACTATGGCTACACCTTC. Its protein product is CSVGQGNYGYTF.